The source of this TCR beta chain is a study of T cells in severe cutaneous drug reactions. Study context: Blister fluid/cells and PBMC came from acute- or recovery-stage patients. General study findings and limits: In carbamazepine-induced Stevens-Johnson syndrome or toxic epidermal necrolysis, TRBV12-4 averaged roughly 35% in blister cells and roughly 5% in PBMC. One public TCRbeta CDR3 appeared in all seven blister samples, averaging roughly 14%.

In terms of frequency, this clonotype is medium-sized (0.01 to 0.1%). Its specificity is unknown. The CDR3 totals 11 residues. The V gene's germline CDR1 is PRHDT and CDR2 FYEKMQ (reference sequence). Carbamazepine had induced Stevens-Johnson syndrome or toxic epidermal necrolysis in the sequenced donors. Roughly 5 Han Chinese and six European CBZ-SJS/TEN patients gave blood repertoires. TCR subtype-specific primers in iRepertoire multiplex PCR prepared libraries for bulk and single-cell sequencing. TCRdb reprocessed the multiplex PCR reads, keeping one entry per CDR3 protein, no DNA. In total, the table holds 2,000 or so distinct CDR3 sequences.

This chain connects TRBV13 to TRBJ2-1; TCRdb's D call of TRBD2 is untestable without DNA. This TCR was recovered from a human donor with Stevens-Johnson syndrome, a severe cutaneous drug reaction. The sample comprised PBMCs. The CDR3 spells CASSLRREQFF.